This T cell receptor (beta chain) derives from a study of technical replicates of blood from a handful of donors listed by TCRdb under 2017. The receptor library was made with the immunoSEQ multiplex PCR assay. Here the immuneACCESS table is served through TCRdb, limited to in-frame sequences with V and J called. Missing clones are a known gap in these copies; in checked studies unresolved V genes cover under half, and the rest lacks a known reason. The sample table lists roughly 14,000 clones, 80% to 90% of them with a count of one. The ten top clones hold over 9% of the sample. Note on this clone: The clone's antigen remains unknown. Base-call qualities are not available, and no considerably larger clone is one nucleotide away.

Inclusive of the bounding cysteine and phenylalanine, the CDR3 is 17 residues long. Solely the CDR3 DNA is kept, with 51 bases framed from the first base. V is trimmed back by 7 bases and J by 3 bases, and the junction contains 13 bases that no gene match accounts for. The germline V gene sets CDR1 to MDHEN and CDR2 to SYDVKM. The sample taken for sequencing was PBMCs. In this chain, TRBV28 is recombined with TRBJ2-7; 12 central bases correspond to TRBD2. The receptor comes from a human donor in good health. The nucleotide sequence is TGTGCCAGCACGACCGGGGTCCGGACTAGCGGGATCTACGAGCAGTACTTC. Its protein product is CASTTGVRTSGIYEQYF.